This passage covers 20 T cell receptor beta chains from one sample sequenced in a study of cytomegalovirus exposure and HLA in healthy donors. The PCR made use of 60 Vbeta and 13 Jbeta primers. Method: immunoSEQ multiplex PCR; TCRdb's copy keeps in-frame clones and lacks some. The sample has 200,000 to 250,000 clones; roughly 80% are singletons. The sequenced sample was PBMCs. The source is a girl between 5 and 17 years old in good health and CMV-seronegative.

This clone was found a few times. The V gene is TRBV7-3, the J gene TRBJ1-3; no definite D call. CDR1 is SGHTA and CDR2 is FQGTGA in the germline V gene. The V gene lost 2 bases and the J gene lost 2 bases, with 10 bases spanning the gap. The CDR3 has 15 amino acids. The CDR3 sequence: CASSLGRGPGNTIYF. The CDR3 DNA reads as TGTGCCAGCAGCTTAGGCCGAGGGCCTGGAAACACCATATATTTT. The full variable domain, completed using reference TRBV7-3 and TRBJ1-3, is GAGVSQTPSNKVTEKGKYVELRCDPISGHTALYWYRQSLGQGPEFLIYFQGTGAADDSGLPNDRFFAVRPEGSVSTLKIQRTERGDSAVYLCASSLGRGPGNTIYFGEGSWLTVV.

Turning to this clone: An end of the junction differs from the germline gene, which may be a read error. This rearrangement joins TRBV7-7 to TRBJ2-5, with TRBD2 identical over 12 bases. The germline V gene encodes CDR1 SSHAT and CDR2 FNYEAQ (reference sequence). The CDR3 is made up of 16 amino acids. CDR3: CASSLGLAGGQETQYF. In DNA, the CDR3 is TGTGCTAGCAGCTTAGGTCTAGCGGGAGGGCAAGAGACCCAGTACTTC.

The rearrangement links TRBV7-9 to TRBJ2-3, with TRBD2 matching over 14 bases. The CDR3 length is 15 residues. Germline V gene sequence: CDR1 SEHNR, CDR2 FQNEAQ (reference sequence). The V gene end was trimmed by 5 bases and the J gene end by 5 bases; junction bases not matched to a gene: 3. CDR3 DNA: TGTGCCAGCAGCATCGGACTAGCGGGAGGAGATACGCAGTATTTT. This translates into CASSIGLAGGDTQYF.

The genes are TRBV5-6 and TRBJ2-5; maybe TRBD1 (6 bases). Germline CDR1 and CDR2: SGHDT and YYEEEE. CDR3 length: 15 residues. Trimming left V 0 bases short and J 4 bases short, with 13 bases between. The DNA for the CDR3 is TGTGCCAGCAGCTTGGGACAGGTTATGGTAGAGACCCAGTACTTC. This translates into CASSLGQVMVETQYF.

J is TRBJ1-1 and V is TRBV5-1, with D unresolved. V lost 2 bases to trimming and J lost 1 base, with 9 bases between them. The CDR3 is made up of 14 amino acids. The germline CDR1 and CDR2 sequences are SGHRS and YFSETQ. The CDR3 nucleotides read TGCGCCAGCAGCTTAGAATACAGGAACACTGAAGCTTTCTTT. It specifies CASSLEYRNTEAFF.

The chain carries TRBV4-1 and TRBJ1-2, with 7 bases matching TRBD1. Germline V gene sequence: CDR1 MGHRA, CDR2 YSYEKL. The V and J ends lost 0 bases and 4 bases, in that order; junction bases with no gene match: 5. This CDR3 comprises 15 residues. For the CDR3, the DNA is TGCGCCAGCAGCCAAGACGACAGGGAACCCTATGGCTACACCTTC. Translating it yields CASSQDDREPYGYTF.

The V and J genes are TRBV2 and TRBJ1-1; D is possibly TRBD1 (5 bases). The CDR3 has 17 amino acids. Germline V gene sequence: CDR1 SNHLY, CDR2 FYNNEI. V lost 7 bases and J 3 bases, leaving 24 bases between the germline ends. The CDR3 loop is CASNPTRGGWGDTEAFF. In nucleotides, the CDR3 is TGTGCCAGCAACCCGACTCGGGGGGGGTGGGGCGACACTGAAGCTTTCTTT.

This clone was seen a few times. The DNA of the CDR3 is TGTGCCAGCAGCAACCGACAGGGGGATCACTATGGCTACACCTTC. Encoded protein: CASSNRQGDHYGYTF. The chain joins TRBV5-4 to TRBJ1-2; 9 nucleotides agree with TRBD1. V shed 4 bases and J 3 bases; nucleotides not matched to a gene: 7. The CDR3 has 15 amino acids. CDR1 is SGHNT and CDR2 is YYREEE in the germline V gene (reference sequence).

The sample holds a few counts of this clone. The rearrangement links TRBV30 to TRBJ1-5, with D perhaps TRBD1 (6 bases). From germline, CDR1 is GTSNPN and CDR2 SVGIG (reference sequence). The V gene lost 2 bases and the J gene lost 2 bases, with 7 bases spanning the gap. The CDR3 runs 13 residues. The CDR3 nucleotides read TGTGCCTGGAGTTCAGGGGGCAATCAGCCCCAGCATTTT. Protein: CAWSSGGNQPQHF.

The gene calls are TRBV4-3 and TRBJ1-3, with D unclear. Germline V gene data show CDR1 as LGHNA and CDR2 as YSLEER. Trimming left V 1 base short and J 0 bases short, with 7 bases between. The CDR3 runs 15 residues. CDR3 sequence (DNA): TGCGCCAGCAGCCAAGGACTCAGCTCTGGAAACACCATATATTTT. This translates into CASSQGLSSGNTIYF.

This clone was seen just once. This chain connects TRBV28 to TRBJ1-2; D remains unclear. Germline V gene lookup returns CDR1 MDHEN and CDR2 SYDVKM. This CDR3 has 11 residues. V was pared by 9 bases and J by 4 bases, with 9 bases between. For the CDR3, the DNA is TGTGCCAGTTGCCTAGGCTATGGCTACACCTTC. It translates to CASCLGYGYTF.

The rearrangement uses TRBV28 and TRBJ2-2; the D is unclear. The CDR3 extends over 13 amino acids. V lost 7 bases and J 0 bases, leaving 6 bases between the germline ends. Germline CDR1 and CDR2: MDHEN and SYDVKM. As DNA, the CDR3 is TGTGCCAGCATCTTTTCGAACACCGGGGAGCTGTTTTTT. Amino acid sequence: CASIFSNTGELFF.

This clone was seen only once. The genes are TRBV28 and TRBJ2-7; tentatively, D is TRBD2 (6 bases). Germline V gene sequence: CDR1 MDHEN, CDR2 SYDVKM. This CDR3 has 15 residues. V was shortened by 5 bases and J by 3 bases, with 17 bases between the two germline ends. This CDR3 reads CASSPWGVFLYEQYF. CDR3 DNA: TGTGCCAGCAGTCCCTGGGGGGTGTTCCTCTACGAGCAGTACTTC.

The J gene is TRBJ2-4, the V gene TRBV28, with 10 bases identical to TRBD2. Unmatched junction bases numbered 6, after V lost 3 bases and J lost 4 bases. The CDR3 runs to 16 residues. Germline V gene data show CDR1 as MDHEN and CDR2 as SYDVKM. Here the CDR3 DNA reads TGTGCCAGCAGTTTCCCACTTAGCGGGAGGAAAAACATTCAGTACTTC. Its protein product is CASSFPLSGRKNIQYF.

DNA of the CDR3: TGTGCCAGCAGCGTTGATAGCGGTTTTAGCACAGATACGCAGTATTTT. Its protein is CASSVDSGFSTDTQYF. The chain links TRBV9 to TRBJ2-3; TRBD2 might be the D (6 bases). This CDR3 is 16 amino acids long. The germline V and J ends were trimmed by 2 bases and 0 bases, with 13 bases remaining between them. Germline values: CDR1 SGDLS, CDR2 YYNGEE.

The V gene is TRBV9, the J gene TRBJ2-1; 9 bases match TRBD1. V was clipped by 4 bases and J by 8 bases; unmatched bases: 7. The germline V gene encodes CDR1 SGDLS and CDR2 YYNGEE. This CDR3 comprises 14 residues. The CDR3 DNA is TGTGCCAGCAGCACCTGGACAGGGGAGGATGAGCAGTTCTTC. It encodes CASSTWTGEDEQFF.

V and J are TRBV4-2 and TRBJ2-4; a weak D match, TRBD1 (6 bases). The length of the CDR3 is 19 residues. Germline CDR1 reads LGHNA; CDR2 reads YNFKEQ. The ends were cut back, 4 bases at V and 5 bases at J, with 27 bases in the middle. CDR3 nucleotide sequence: TGTGCCAGCAGCCCTTTAAAGGGGGTAGATGATCAAGCGGAAAACATTCAGTACTTC. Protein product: CASSPLKGVDDQAENIQYF.

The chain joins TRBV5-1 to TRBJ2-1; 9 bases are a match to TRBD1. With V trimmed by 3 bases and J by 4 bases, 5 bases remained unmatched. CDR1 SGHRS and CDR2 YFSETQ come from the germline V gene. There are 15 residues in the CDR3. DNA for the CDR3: TGCGCCAGCAGCTCGGGACAGGGATTATACAATGAGCAGTTCTTC. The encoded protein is CASSSGQGLYNEQFF.

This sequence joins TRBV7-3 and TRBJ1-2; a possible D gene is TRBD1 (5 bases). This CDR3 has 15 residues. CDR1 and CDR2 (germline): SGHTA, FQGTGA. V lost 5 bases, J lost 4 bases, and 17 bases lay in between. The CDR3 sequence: CASSPDAGQGYGYTF. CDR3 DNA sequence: TGTGCCAGCAGCCCTGACGCTGGCCAGGGCTATGGCTACACCTTC.

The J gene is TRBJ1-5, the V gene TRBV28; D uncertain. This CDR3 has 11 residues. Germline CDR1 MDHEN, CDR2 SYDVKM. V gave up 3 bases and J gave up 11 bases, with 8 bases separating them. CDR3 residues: CASSLMAAQHF. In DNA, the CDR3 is TGTGCCAGCAGTTTGATGGCCGCCCAGCATTTT.